This T cell receptor beta chain was observed in a study of blood T cell repertoires in COVID-19. Profiled with immunoSEQ multiplex PCR; TCRdb holds only in-frame clones, not every one. The table lists approximately 240,000 clones, around 90% of them singletons, with about 0.8% in the top ten. CDR3 length: 14 residues. The germline gives CDR1 KGHSH, CDR2 LQKENI. V was clipped by 6 bases and J by 8 bases, with 16 bases between them. The sample was peripheral blood. The rearrangement links TRBV18 to TRBJ1-4; tentative D call: TRBD1 (5 bases). This TCR was recovered from a man aged 25 to 40 with COVID-19, enrolled during active disease. The CDR3 sequence: CASSPPAGHEKLFF. DNA of the CDR3: TGTGCCAGCTCGCCCCCCGCAGGGCACGAAAAACTGTTTTTT.